Listed below are T cell receptor beta chains from one sample, sequenced in a study of cytomegalovirus exposure and HLA in healthy donors. Here immunoSEQ multiplex PCR was the method, and the copy in TCRdb shows in-frame clones only, minus some. The sample consists of more than 150,000 clones, approximately 88% of them appearing once. Sequenced material: PBMCs. These receptor sequences come from a woman between 45 and 65 years old in good health and CMV-seropositive. The CDR3 runs from the conserved cysteine through the conserved F or W. D genes are given only for firm matches. Rows give clone size only sometimes, using once, few, many, or a class for an expanded clone.

few	TRBV10-3	TRBJ2-3	-	TGTGCCATCAGTACGGGTGCAACAGATACGCAGTATTTT	CAISTGATDTQYF
-	TRBV5-4	TRBJ2-6	TRBD1	TGTGCCAGCAGCGGAGATCAGGGGGCTGGGGCCAACGTCCTGACTTTC	CASSGDQGAGANVLTF
once	TRBV7-9	TRBJ2-3	TRBD2	TGTGCCAGCAGCCCAGAGACTAGCGGGGCCCCAGATACGCAGTATTTT	CASSPETSGAPDTQYF
-	TRBV5-1	TRBJ1-1	-	TGCGCCAGCAGCTTGGGCGGGAACACTGAAGCTTTCTTT	CASSLGGNTEAFF
-	TRBV28	TRBJ2-7	TRBD2	TGTGCCAGCAGTTTTATAGCGGGTTTGCGCGTGGAGCAGTACTTC	CASSFIAGLRVEQYF
-	TRBV11-2	TRBJ2-3	TRBD2	TGTGCCAGCAGCTTGGGGGGGGACTACCGGGATACGCAGTATTTT	CASSLGGDYRDTQYF
-	TRBV4-2	TRBJ2-1	-	TGTGCCAGCAGCCAAGAATGGACTACCGACAATGAGCAGTTCTTC	CASSQEWTTDNEQFF
-	TRBV5-5	TRBJ2-5	TRBD1	TGTGCCAGCAGTGTACAGGGGGCTGATGAGACCCAGTACTTC	CASSVQGADETQYF
-	TRBV2	TRBJ2-3	-	TGTGCCAGCAGTCAGGGTCCGGGCACAGATACGCAGTATTTT	CASSQGPGTDTQYF
-	TRBV19	TRBJ2-2	-	TGTGCCAGTAGTAATCAGGTCTCGAACACCGGGGAGCTGTTTTTT	CASSNQVSNTGELFF
few	TRBV15	TRBJ1-2	-	TGTGCCACCAGCAGAGATACCCAGGGGAGCTATGGCTACACCTTC	CATSRDTQGSYGYTF
-	TRBV2	TRBJ2-5	TRBD2	TGTGCCAGCAGTCCCATAGCGGGGCAAGAGACCCAGTACTTC	CASSPIAGQETQYF
-	TRBV4-1	TRBJ2-7	TRBD1	TGCGCCAGCAGCCAGCAACCGGGACAGTCCACCTACGAGCAGTACTTC	CASSQQPGQSTYEQYF
-	TRBV11-1	TRBJ2-5	TRBD2	TGTGCCAGCAGCCGAAGCGGGAGCTACCAAGAGACCCAGTACTTC	CASSRSGSYQETQYF
-	TRBV7-2	TRBJ1-4	-	TGTGCCAGCAGTTCTTATGTACAGTCTAATGAAAAACTGTTTTTT	CASSSYVQSNEKLFF
-	TRBV7-9	TRBJ2-1	TRBD1	TGTTCCAGCAGCTTAGGTGACAGGGCTTACAATGAGCAGTTCTTC	CSSSLGDRAYNEQFF
-	TRBV6-6	TRBJ1-3	-	TGTGCCAGCAGCGCAGGGGCTAGGTCTGGAAACACCATATATTTT	CASSAGARSGNTIYF
-	TRBV10-3	TRBJ1-1	-	TGTGCCATCATGGGGTTCGGGGGGGCCGGGAACACTGAAGCTTTCTTT	CAIMGFGGAGNTEAFF
few	TRBV5-4	TRBJ1-2	-	TGTGCCAGCAGCCATGACTCAAACAAAGAGTCTAACTATGGCTACACCTTC	CASSHDSNKESNYGYTF